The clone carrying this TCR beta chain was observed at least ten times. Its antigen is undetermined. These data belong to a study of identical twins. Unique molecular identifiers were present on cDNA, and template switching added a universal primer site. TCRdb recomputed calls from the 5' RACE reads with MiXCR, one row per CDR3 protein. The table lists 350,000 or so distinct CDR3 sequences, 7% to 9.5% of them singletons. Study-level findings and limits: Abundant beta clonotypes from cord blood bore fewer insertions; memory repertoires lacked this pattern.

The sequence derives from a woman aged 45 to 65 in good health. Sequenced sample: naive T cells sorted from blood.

CDR3 amino acids: CSAKRTGASEQYF. The CDR3 region has the DNA TGCAGTGCTAAGAGGACAGGAGCATCCGAGCAGTACTTC. The chain combines TRBV20-1 with TRBJ2-7, with 7 nucleotides matching TRBD1. Trimming took 4 bases from V and 6 from J; bases not matched to a gene: 9. This CDR3 contains 13 residues. In germline, CDR1 is DFQATT, CDR2 SNEGSKA (reference sequence).